The clone carrying this T cell receptor beta chain was seen only a few times. Its antigen remains unidentified. In germline, CDR1 is SGDLS, CDR2 YYNGEE. The CDR3 covers 14 residues. Trimming removed 1 base from V and 6 bases from J; junction bases left unmatched: 5. This specimen belongs to a study of cytomegalovirus exposure and HLA in healthy donors. As for the study in general: HLA-typed donors were the source of about 85 million unique TCRs, which an early data release held.

Researchers ran the PCR with 60 Vbeta and 13 Jbeta primers. Only in-frame clones appear in the TCRdb table, and some are missing; sequencing was by immunoSEQ multiplex PCR. The sample lists some 180,000 clones; 79% were seen once. Study-wide points: The authors confirmed in vitro that a few CMV-associated chains were specific for CMV antigens. In presence/absence analyses, roughly uniform sequencing depth across donors was assumed. Cytomegalovirus-associated TCR beta chains were listed, numbering approximately 150.

The specimen sequenced was PBMCs. The V and J genes are TRBV9 and TRBJ2-3; 7 bases map to TRBD2. The TCR originated in a woman aged 30 to 39 in good health and CMV-seropositive. The CDR3 sequence is CASSVRLAGDTQYF. The CDR3 DNA reads as TGTGCCAGCAGCGTACGACTAGCAGGTGATACGCAGTATTTT. Variable domain in full (rest from reference TRBV9 and TRBJ2-3): DSGVTQTPKHLITATGQRVTLRCSPRSGDLSVYWYQQSLDQGLQFLIQYYNGEERAKGNILERFSAQQFPDLHSELNLSSLELGDSALYFCASSVRLAGDTQYFGPGTRLTVL.